This TCR beta chain was found in a study of shared clonotypes between healthy human individuals. Naivety among CD8 cells was defined by CD45RO negativity and positive CCR7 selection, thereby excluding terminally differentiated effector memory CD45RA+ cells. TCRdb keeps only in-frame clones here, not all; method: immunoSEQ multiplex PCR. Of approximately 600,000 clones in the sample, roughly 95% were seen once. The V gene lost 7 bases and the J gene lost 4 bases, with 16 bases spanning the gap. This CDR3 spans 15 amino acids. Germline V gives CDR1 MNHEY, CDR2 SMNVEV (reference sequence). Study results and limitations: The authors expected sequencing depth to affect clonotype sharing among donors. Even with large depth, rarefaction showed that sorted-subset sequencing was incomplete.

Worth noting for this clone: What it binds is unknown.

The V gene is TRBV27, the J gene TRBJ2-2; the D gene is possibly TRBD2 (7 bases). The source material was naive CD8+ T cells sorted from blood. The receptor was derived from a woman aged 25 to 39 in good health. The CDR3 sequence: CASTWAGEGTGELFF. The DNA of the CDR3 is TGTGCCAGCACATGGGCAGGGGAGGGCACCGGGGAGCTGTTTTTT.